The 24 T cell receptor beta chains reported below all come from one sample, sequenced in a study of blood T cell repertoires in COVID-19. Produced via immunoSEQ multiplex PCR; TCRdb's table is partial and in-frame only. The data contain more than 150,000 clones, around 83% of them seen just once; the ten biggest clones take up about 6.5%. Input material: peripheral blood. Every receptor here comes from a woman aged 40 to 50 with acute or convalescent COVID-19.

The V gene is TRBV2, the J gene TRBJ2-7; 9 bases are a match to TRBD1. This CDR3 region has 14 residues. The V gene's germline CDR1 is SNHLY and CDR2 FYNNEI. V gave up 10 bases and J gave up 4 bases; unmatched junction bases: 11. Here the CDR3 reads CATTRDREGYEQYF. The CDR3 DNA reads as TGTGCCACTACGAGGGACAGGGAAGGATACGAGCAGTACTTC.

The chain carries TRBV5-8 and TRBJ1-4, with TRBD1 matching over 7 bases. Germline CDR1 reads SGHTS; CDR2 reads YDEGEE. CDR3 length: 16 residues. The trim removed 0 bases at V and 1 base at J, leaving 3 bases unmatched. CDR3 sequence (DNA): TGTGCCAGCAGCTTGGACAGGGGAAGAACTAATGAAAAACTGTTTTTT. It codes for CASSLDRGRTNEKLFF.

The CDR3 here is CASSLGQGAHYEQYF. CDR3 in DNA: TGTGCCAGCAGTCTGGGACAGGGGGCTCACTACGAGCAGTACTTC. This chain links TRBV6-6 with TRBJ2-7, with 12 nucleotides matching TRBD1. The CDR3 runs to 15 residues. The germline V gene has CDR1 MNHNY and CDR2 SVGAGI (reference sequence). Trimming removed 5 bases from V and 3 bases from J; junction bases left unmatched: 5.

On this clone: Because the CDR3's place on the DNA is in doubt, the DNA is left out and the CDR3 is given as listed by TCRdb. This rearrangement joins TRBV19 to TRBJ2-1; TRBD2, as called in the table, went unchecked against the DNA. CDR1 LNHDA and CDR2 SQIVND come from the germline V gene (reference sequence). The length of the CDR3 is 13 amino acids, counting both ends. The CDR3 spells CASSIVGRGAEFF.

This clone was observed once. This chain uses TRBV5-4 with TRBJ1-5, with 7 bases fitting TRBD1. CDR3 length: 13 amino acids. Germline assignment: CDR1 SGHNT and CDR2 YYREEE (reference sequence). The junction had 8 bases not matched to a gene; V was cut back by 10 bases and J by 4 bases. CDR3 sequence (DNA): TGTGCCTACGGGCGACAGGGTAATCAGCCCCAGCATTTT. It codes for CAYGRQGNQPQHF.

The chain is built from TRBV28 and TRBJ1-2; no firm D call. Germline V gives CDR1 MDHEN, CDR2 SYDVKM. The CDR3 consists of 14 residues. Trimming cost V 3 bases and J 5 bases, with 13 bases left between them. The chain's CDR3 is CASSFLDGGYGYTF. In DNA form, the CDR3 reads TGTGCCAGCAGTTTTCTCGACGGAGGGTATGGCTACACCTTC.

V and J are TRBV28 and TRBJ2-2, with TRBD2 matching over 12 bases. Per germline, CDR1 MDHEN and CDR2 SYDVKM. With V trimmed by 6 bases and J by 4 bases, 9 bases remained unmatched. The CDR3 covers 17 residues. The CDR3 here is CASSGLAGIAFTGELFF. CDR3 DNA: TGTGCCAGCAGCGGACTAGCGGGAATAGCTTTCACCGGGGAGCTGTTTTTT.

The chain combines TRBV5-6 with TRBJ1-3; D ambiguous. The germline gives CDR1 SGHDT, CDR2 YYEEEE. This CDR3 region has 15 residues. V lost 0 bases, J lost 0 bases, and 7 bases lay in between. CDR3 sequence (DNA): TGTGCCAGCAGCTTGGGGGCCCTCTCTGGAAACACCATATATTTT. The encoded protein is CASSLGALSGNTIYF.

The V and J genes are TRBV10-3 and TRBJ2-1; 9 bases match TRBD2. CDR1 and CDR2 from the germline V gene are ENHRY and SYGVKD. CDR3 length: 14 residues. J was trimmed by 5 bases and V by 6 bases; bases with no gene match: 5. DNA of the CDR3: TGTGCCATCAGCGTGGGACTAGCCGACAATGAGCAGTTCTTC. Translation: CAISVGLADNEQFF.

V gene TRBV21-1 combines with J gene TRBJ2-7; the table's D call of TRBD1 was not tested on the DNA. TRBV21-1 is assigned pseudogene status. The CDR3 consists of 17 residues. The chain's CDR3 is CASSNGTIRDSSKEQYF. The CDR3 coding sequence is TGTGCCAGCAGCAATGGAACGATACGGGACAGTTCCAAAGAGCAGTACTTC.

This chain connects TRBV28 to TRBJ1-4; 9 bases line up with TRBD1. This CDR3 contains 14 residues. Germline CDR1 reads MDHEN; CDR2 reads SYDVKM. V shed 6 bases, J shed 8 bases, and the junction held 7 bases outside the gene matches. The CDR3 DNA reads as TGTGCCAGCAGACTGACAGGGGGAAGGGAAAAACTGTTTTTT. Protein sequence: CASRLTGGREKLFF.

The gene calls are TRBV19 and TRBJ1-1; perhaps TRBD1 as D (5 bases). The CDR3 spans 12 residues. The germline gives CDR1 LNHDA, CDR2 SQIVND (reference sequence). Trimming cost V 4 bases and J 6 bases, with 9 bases left between them. The CDR3 region has the DNA TGTGCCAGTAGTAAACCAGGGTCTGAAGCTTTCTTT. This gives the protein CASSKPGSEAFF.

V usage is TRBV19 and J usage is TRBJ1-2; 8 bases fit TRBD1. This CDR3 is built from 15 residues. From germline, CDR1 is LNHDA and CDR2 SQIVND (reference sequence). V lost 3 bases, J lost 7 bases, and 10 bases stayed unmatched. The CDR3 sequence: CASSISGQGASGYTF. The CDR3 DNA sequence: TGTGCCAGTAGTATCTCTGGACAGGGAGCGAGTGGCTACACCTTC.

The J gene is TRBJ1-2, the V gene TRBV28, with a tentative D call TRBD1 (6 bases). This CDR3 is 15 amino acids long. The germline gives CDR1 MDHEN, CDR2 SYDVKM. Trimming removed 7 bases from V and 8 bases from J, with 23 bases in between. CDR3 in amino acids: CASTPPTGPGEGYTF. The CDR3 DNA is TGTGCCAGCACCCCGCCCACAGGGCCTGGGGAGGGCTACACCTTC.

The V gene is TRBV5-6, the J gene TRBJ1-1, with D unresolved. The CDR3 has 13 residues. The germline CDR1 and CDR2 sequences are SGHDT and YYEEEE. V shed 2 bases and J shed 1 base, with 6 bases lying between them. CDR3 nucleotide sequence: TGTGCCAGCAGCTTACCCAGGAACACTGAAGCTTTCTTT. Amino acids: CASSLPRNTEAFF.

This chain links TRBV28 with TRBJ1-1, with D maybe TRBD1 (6 bases). CDR1 is MDHEN, CDR2 SYDVKM, per germline. V was cut by 5 bases and J by 0 bases, with 22 bases left in between. There are 18 residues in the CDR3. The CDR3 sequence is CASSPRPHTGSMNTEAFF. In nucleotides, the CDR3 is TGTGCCAGCAGTCCTCGCCCTCACACAGGGAGCATGAACACTGAAGCTTTCTTT.

V usage is TRBV9 and J usage is TRBJ1-2, with TRBD1 identical over 8 bases. This CDR3 is 16 amino acids long. CDR1 is SGDLS and CDR2 is YYNGEE in the germline V gene. V dropped 4 bases and J dropped 4; count of bases not matched to a gene: 12. The CDR3 DNA follows: TGTGCCAGCAGCCCCCCGGCCGGGACAGGCTCCTATGGCTACACCTTC. Its protein product is CASSPPAGTGSYGYTF.

This chain links TRBV11-2 with TRBJ2-2; possible D gene TRBD1, 6 bases. Germline CDR1 reads SGHAT; CDR2 reads FQNNGV. The CDR3 length is 15 residues. Trimming removed 1 base at V and 8 bases at J, with 14 bases between. The CDR3, as DNA: TGTGCCAGCAGCTTAGTACCACAGGGTAGTGGGGAGCTGTTTTTT. Protein sequence: CASSLVPQGSGELFF.

The J gene is TRBJ1-4, the V gene TRBV3-1 (or the pseudogene TRBV3-2); no firm D call. The CDR3 spans 16 residues. CDR1 is LGHDT, CDR2 YNNKEL, per germline (reference sequence). The V end lost 0 bases, the J end lost 0 bases, and 8 bases lay between the germline ends. The CDR3 region is CASSQDGLATNEKLFF. As DNA, the CDR3 is TGTGCCAGCAGCCAAGATGGACTTGCAACTAATGAAAAACTGTTTTTT.

The genes are TRBV28 and TRBJ2-4; TRBD2 matches 9 bases. The CDR3 has 18 residues. The trim removed 5 bases at V and 2 bases at J, leaving 13 bases unmatched. The germline V gene has CDR1 MDHEN and CDR2 SYDVKM. This CDR3 reads CASSPPHSGRTTKNIQYF. In DNA form, the CDR3 reads TGTGCCAGCAGTCCACCTCATAGCGGGAGAACAACCAAAAACATTCAGTACTTC.

The chain employs TRBV30 and TRBJ1-2, with 7 bases that match TRBD1. Trimming at V came to 2 bases and at J to 8 bases, leaving 5 bases not matched to a gene. The CDR3 runs 12 residues. Germline CDR1 GTSNPN, CDR2 SVGIG (reference sequence). This chain's CDR3 is CAWSFRDSGYTF. DNA for the CDR3: TGTGCCTGGAGTTTCCGGGACAGCGGCTACACCTTC.

The rearrangement uses TRBV2 and TRBJ1-4; 7 bases map to TRBD1. J gave up 5 bases and V 6 bases, and 12 bases lay outside the gene matches. The CDR3 extends over 16 amino acids. Looked up from germline, CDR1 is SNHLY and CDR2 is FYNNEI. CDR3 sequence (DNA): TGTGCCAGCAGGGGCCCCACAGGGGCCACGAATGAAAAACTGTTTTTT. Its protein is CASRGPTGATNEKLFF.

This chain links TRBV27 with TRBJ2-7, with TRBD2 identical over 7 bases. The CDR3 is 13 amino acids. V shed 7 bases and J 4 bases; nucleotides not matched to a gene: 7. Germline V gene sequence: CDR1 MNHEY, CDR2 SMNVEV (reference sequence). CDR3 sequence: CASNKAGKYEQYF. The CDR3 DNA sequence: TGTGCCAGCAACAAAGCGGGAAAATACGAGCAGTACTTC.

This clone was observed a handful of times. The J gene is TRBJ2-2, the V gene TRBV3-1 (or the pseudogene TRBV3-2); tentative D call: TRBD2 (7 bases). The germline V and J ends were trimmed by 7 bases and 4 bases, with 22 bases remaining between them. This CDR3 comprises 17 residues. Germline CDR1 reads LGHDT; CDR2 reads YNNKEL (reference sequence). CDR3 DNA sequence: TGTGCCAGCACGGGGGCGCCCGGGAGGTTGGGCACCGGGGAGCTGTTTTTT. It is translated as CASTGAPGRLGTGELFF.